This T cell receptor (beta chain) comes out of a study of blood T cell repertoires in COVID-19. Study context: The study drew acute and convalescent COVID-19 samples from the United States, Italy and Spain. Nucleic acid was either cDNA or gDNA, and it came from T cells, B-cell-depleted T cells, or PBMCs.

In the original processing: Scientists estimated how many nucleated cells there were by amplifying reference gene primers. Assay used: immunoSEQ multiplex PCR; TCRdb lists only in-frame clones, some missing. V, J and clone size were drawn from that table, and D and trimming were deduced from the DNA. The data show around 84,000 clones, around four fifths seen once. The Seattle patients, enrolled during active infection, were followed longitudinally. V was clipped by 5 bases and J by 1 base, with 14 bases between them. This CDR3 is built from 15 residues. Germline V gene data show CDR1 as SGHRS and CDR2 as YFSETQ.

Input material: peripheral blood. The chain is built from TRBV5-1 and TRBJ2-3, with D possibly TRBD1 on 6 matching bases. The receptor's source is a man between 60 and 75 years old with COVID-19, enrolled during active disease. This CDR3 reads CASRLGAVGTDTQYF. DNA of the CDR3: TGCGCCAGCAGGCTGGGGGCTGTAGGCACAGATACGCAGTATTTT. Full variable domain (remainder filled in from reference TRBV5-1 and TRBJ2-3): KAGVTQTPRYLIKTRGQQVTLSCSPISGHRSVSWYQQTPGQGLQFLFEYFSETQRNKGNFPGRFSGRQFSNSRSEMNVSTLELGDSALYLCASRLGAVGTDTQYFGPGTRLTVL.